The 29 T cell receptor beta chains presented below share a single source sample, sequenced in a study of monozygotic twins with inflammatory bowel disease. TCRdb derives one entry per CDR3 protein from the 5' RACE reads, leaving out DNA. The sample holds 300,000 to 400,000 distinct CDR3 sequences. The specimen sequenced was blood. The receptors originated from a human donor with ulcerative colitis or Crohn's disease, or a healthy co-twin of an affected twin (not recorded which).

This chain links TRBV12-5 with TRBJ1-1; TCRdb calls TRBD1, which cannot be checked without DNA. The CDR3 sequence is 11 residues long. Germline lookup yields CDR1 LGHNT and CDR2 FRNRAP. The CDR3 sequence is CASGLRGEAFF.

V usage is TRBV5-1 and J usage is TRBJ2-7; TCRdb designates TRBD2, a call that cannot be tested without DNA. Germline-derived CDR1 and CDR2 are SGHRS and YFSETQ. This CDR3 region has 12 residues. CDR3: CASREGTYEQYF.

The V call is TRBV10-3, the J call TRBJ2-7; TCRdb's D call of TRBD1 is untestable without DNA. The CDR3 is made up of 14 amino acids. CDR1 and CDR2 from the germline V gene are ENHRY and SYGVKD. The CDR3 is CAISESGGSYEQYF.

The chain combines TRBV6-6 with TRBJ2-7; with no DNA, the TCRdb D assignment of TRBD1 cannot be verified. The length of the CDR3 is 14 residues. The germline V gene has CDR1 MNHNY and CDR2 SVGAGI (reference sequence). The CDR3 is CASKKGRASYEQYF.

The CDR3 is CASRRPGTGGRNEQFF. The chain carries TRBV11-2 and TRBJ2-1; TCRdb indicates TRBD1, and absent DNA this call remains unverified. CDR1 SGHAT and CDR2 FQNNGV come from the germline V gene. This CDR3 contains 16 residues.

The rearrangement joins TRBV27 to TRBJ2-1. This CDR3 has 15 residues. CDR1 and CDR2 from the germline V gene are MNHEY and SMNVEV (reference sequence). The CDR3 reads CASSYRLASINEQFF.

The CDR3 sequence: CASSLVGGTGGSNEQFF. The chain couples TRBV5-1 to TRBJ2-1; no DNA is available, so the TRBD1 call from TCRdb remains unchecked. The germline V gene encodes CDR1 SGHRS and CDR2 YFSETQ. This CDR3 is 17 amino acids long.

This chain joins TRBV5-6 and TRBJ2-5. The CDR3 spans 15 residues. CDR1 and CDR2 from the germline V gene are SGHDT and YYEEEE. The CDR3: CASSLEGDRKETQYF.

The rearrangement joins TRBV5-1 to TRBJ1-4; the TCRdb D gene call, TRBD1, has no DNA to confirm it. The CDR3 contains 15 residues. The germline V gene has CDR1 SGHRS and CDR2 YFSETQ. This chain's CDR3 is CASSLIPGDNEKLFF. Together with reference TRBV5-1 and TRBJ1-4, the CDR3 gives the full variable domain: KAGVTQTPRYLIKTRGQQVTLSCSPISGHRSVSWYQQTPGQGLQFLFEYFSETQRNKGNFPGRFSGRQFSNSRSEMNVSTLELGDSALYLCASSLIPGDNEKLFFGSGTQLSVL.

V gene TRBV19 combines with J gene TRBJ1-2; TCRdb's assignment of TRBD1 cannot be checked, as there is no DNA. Germline-derived CDR1 and CDR2 are LNHDA and SQIVND (reference sequence). This CDR3 comprises 14 residues. The CDR3 loop reads CASSIQGAIYGYTF.

V gene TRBV28 combines with J gene TRBJ2-1; absent DNA, TCRdb's TRBD1 call cannot be checked. Germline CDR1 is MDHEN and CDR2 is SYDVKM. The CDR3 sequence is 15 residues long. CDR3 protein: CASSPRQLERNEQFF.

J is TRBJ2-1 and V is TRBV20-1. From germline, CDR1 is DFQATT and CDR2 SNEGSKA (reference sequence). The CDR3 loop spans 11 amino acids. This CDR3 reads CSGQHYNEQFF.

The rearrangement joins TRBV10-3 to TRBJ2-3; TCRdb's D gene call, TRBD2, goes unchecked for lack of DNA. This CDR3 is 15 amino acids long. The germline CDR1 and CDR2 sequences are ENHRY and SYGVKD. CDR3: CAISGGRSSTDTQYF.

This sequence joins TRBV5-5 and TRBJ2-7. The CDR3 has 13 amino acids. Germline lookup yields CDR1 SGHKS and CDR2 YYEKEE (reference sequence). The CDR3 region is CASSLVSAYEQYF.

The chain employs TRBV4-1 and TRBJ2-5; TCRdb's D gene call, TRBD2, goes unchecked for lack of DNA. CDR3 length: 17 residues. Germline V gene sequence: CDR1 MGHRA, CDR2 YSYEKL. CDR3 in amino acids: CASSQDLALAGGETQYF.

This chain joins TRBV5-5 and TRBJ1-2. The germline gives CDR1 SGHKS, CDR2 YYEKEE (reference sequence). The CDR3 is 14 amino acids. CDR3 protein: CASSLLGPSSGYTF.

The chain recombines TRBV3-1 with TRBJ2-2. The V gene's germline CDR1 is LGHDT and CDR2 YNNKEL (reference sequence). The CDR3 runs 15 residues. The CDR3: CASSPTETSTGELFF.

The chain links TRBV5-1 to TRBJ2-3; as DNA is missing, the TRBD2 call by TCRdb cannot be tested. Germline V gene sequence: CDR1 SGHRS, CDR2 YFSETQ. The CDR3 extends over 15 amino acids. The CDR3 here is CASSLAERAGDTQYF.

This sequence joins TRBV10-1 and TRBJ2-3; TCRdb returns TRBD1, unconfirmable since there is no DNA. Germline V CDR1 and CDR2: WNHNN, SYGVQD (reference sequence). The CDR3 spans 15 residues. The chain's CDR3 is CASSEEGQVADTQYF.

V gene TRBV5-6 combines with J gene TRBJ2-3; the D gene TCRdb calls, TRBD1, cannot be checked with no DNA. Germline V gives CDR1 SGHDT, CDR2 YYEEEE. The CDR3 spans 15 residues. CDR3 sequence reads: CASSSGRQSTDTQYF.

The rearrangement joins TRBV18 to TRBJ1-1. This CDR3 spans 20 amino acids. Germline CDR1 and CDR2: KGHSH and LQKENI. The CDR3 is CASSPPKKASYYRGNTEAFF.

The chain is built from TRBV20-1 and TRBJ2-3; absent DNA, TCRdb's TRBD2 call cannot be checked. CDR3 length equals 16 residues. Germline lookup yields CDR1 DFQATT and CDR2 SNEGSKA (reference sequence). Here the CDR3 reads CSASLLAGASTDTQYF.

The gene calls are TRBV27 and TRBJ1-5; absent DNA, TCRdb's TRBD1 call cannot be checked. This CDR3 has 16 residues. CDR1 is MNHEY, CDR2 SMNVEV, per germline (reference sequence). The CDR3 sequence: CASSFLPVSGDQPQHF.

This CDR3 is CASSQGQGWTYEQYF. The chain has TRBV4-1 and TRBJ2-7; TCRdb lists TRBD1, though no DNA is available to test this call. The germline gives CDR1 MGHRA, CDR2 YSYEKL. This CDR3 contains 15 residues.

The chain recombines TRBV24-1 with TRBJ2-1. The germline CDR1 and CDR2 sequences are KGHDR and SFDVKD. This CDR3 has 13 amino acids. The CDR3 loop reads CATSVQSYNEQFF.

The chain recombines TRBV5-1 with TRBJ1-5. CDR3 size: 14 residues. Germline V gives CDR1 SGHRS, CDR2 YFSETQ. The CDR3 loop reads CASSLAPENQPQHF.

The rearrangement links TRBV4-3 to TRBJ2-1; TCRdb selects TRBD2, and the lack of DNA leaves this call unchecked. CDR1 is LGHNA and CDR2 is YSLEER in the germline V gene. The CDR3 runs to 18 residues. The CDR3 is CASSQDWASGGAIDEQFF.

The chain links TRBV5-6 to TRBJ2-7. CDR3 length equals 14 residues. Germline loops: CDR1 SGHDT, CDR2 YYEEEE. Here the CDR3 reads CASSFLGKSYEQYF.

The rearrangement links TRBV7-9 to TRBJ2-1. The CDR3 extends over 13 amino acids. Germline V gene data show CDR1 as SEHNR and CDR2 as FQNEAQ (reference sequence). CDR3 protein: CASSLQVSNEQFF. The whole variable domain, remainder taken from reference TRBV7-9 and TRBJ2-1, is DTGVSQNPRHKITKRGQNVTFRCDPISEHNRLYWYRQTLGQGPEFLTYFQNEAQLEKSRLLSDRFSAERPKGSFSTLEIQRTEQGDSAMYLCASSLQVSNEQFFGPGTRLTVL.